This T cell receptor beta chain was identified during a study of shared clonotypes between healthy human individuals (dated by TCRdb to about 2020). In the study overall: Two women and a few men aged 18 to 49 years were included in the cohort. For each donor, CD4 naive and CD4 memory were each run on three plates, CD8 naive on two plates, and CD8 memory on one plate. To estimate repertoire size and how much clonotype sharing occurs between individuals, the study deeply sequenced the blood TCR repertoires of five healthy adults. Libraries were prepared and TCR repertoires were sequenced by different laboratories using diverse techniques, in order to increase sequencing depth and limit assay-specific biases. Between about 0.9 and 9 billion PBMCs per donor were obtained by leukapheresis.

Its CDR3 holds 15 amino acids, cysteine through phenylalanine. Only the CDR3 part of the read is kept: 45 bases, read in frame from the first base. The germline V and J ends show losses of 4 bases and 8 bases respectively, and no gene match explains 12 bases of the junction. Reading the germline V gene gives CDR1 SGHDT and CDR2 YYEEEE. Comment on this clone: Its recognized antigen is unknown. It has no much larger one-base neighbor in the sample; base qualities were not kept.

The paper as a whole reports these results and caveats: Even with the large sequencing depth, rarefaction of the sorted-subset datasets indicated that sequencing was incomplete. Compared with non-shared clonotypes, clonotypes shared by all four sorted-subset donors had higher generation probabilities. Based on pairwise subsampling, the degree of clonotype sharing among donors was expected to be affected by sequencing depth. Because the study included a small number of donors, the genetic and exposure-history diversity represented was limited. Sampling was restricted to blood, and TCR repertoires in tissue are likely to differ from TCR repertoires in blood. Sharing across several donors was observed for approximately 5% of naive CD4, over 3% of naive CD8, 2% to 2.5% of memory CD4, and around 0.4% of memory CD8 clonotypes. Naive subsets generally had larger estimated clonotype richness than memory subsets did.

Using the deep immunoSEQ assay, TCR CDR3 regions were amplified from genomic DNA by multiplex PCR. Genomic DNA extracted from each cell subset was distributed evenly over all wells of several immunoSEQ 96-well plates, and each plate served as one replicate. For sorted subsets, about 220 ng of genomic DNA, equivalent to around 31,000 T cell genomes, went into each replicate PCR. Purified libraries were measured with a Qubit 3.0 fluorometer, size-checked on a Bioanalyzer 2100, and measured again with the KAPA Library Quantification kit. Every immunoSEQ 96-well plate was sequenced on a separate single-read 150-cycle Illumina NextSeq 550 flow cell. As for the original processing: Because the immunoSEQ output held only junctional sequences and lacked quality scores, the filtering could not match the filtering applied to full-length reads. To assign V/J genes and CDR3, sequences were annotated using PyIR, a Python wrapper for IgBLAST v1.9, with IMGT germline references. Any read was removed if the V/J assignment was weak (E-value above 1e-6), the CDR3 was missing, or the read contained stop codons, out-of-frame junctions, or ambiguous translated residues. V3J clonotypes were defined as sequences sharing the same inferred V gene, J gene, and CDR3 amino acid sequence. Percentage overlap between repertoires was calculated by dividing the number of shared unique clonotypes by the size of the smaller repertoire. RTK rarefaction, the Chao1 estimator, and Recon v2.1 estimates of unobserved clonotypes were used to assess repertoire richness. Generation probabilities for all TCRbeta clonotypes obtained by the gDNA method from several donors were computed using OLGA. Here the immuneACCESS table is served through TCRdb, limited to in-frame sequences with V and J called. Missing clones are a known gap in these copies; in checked studies unresolved V genes cover under half, and the rest lacks a known reason. For V, J and clone size, that table is used; D and trimming come from the DNA. The sample table shows 630,000 or so clones, and 98% are seen once. The ten biggest clones cover approximately 0.3% of the sample.

CD8 naive samples were CD45RO-negative cells positively selected for CCR7, giving a CD45RA+CCR7+ population that excluded TemRA cells. The donors were healthy, HIV-negative adults with no recently reported acute infections or vaccinations. Every donor was a Caucasian adult residing in Nashville, Tennessee, USA. After blood collection by leukapheresis, PBMCs were isolated using Ficoll-Histopaque density gradient centrifugation and then cryopreserved in the vapor phase of liquid nitrogen. Analytical flow cytometry was used to check the purity and quantity of every magnetically sorted T cell population. Genomic DNA was isolated from each sorted fraction and quantified by UV absorbance on a Nanodrop 2000c.

This TCR came from a man younger than 45 in good health. Material for sequencing was naive CD8+ T cells sorted from blood. The cell subset or site tag for this specimen amounts to: CD45RA+CCR7+. In this chain, TRBV5-6 is recombined with TRBJ2-1; 7 of the junction bases match TRBD2. The DNA is TGTGCCAGCAGCCGCCGGGACTACCCTAGGGATGAGCAGTTCTTC. This is translated as CASSRRDYPRDEQFF. The entire variable domain, with the stretches around the CDR3 drawn from the reference TRBV5-6 and TRBJ2-1 proteins, is DAGVTQSPTHLIKTRGQQVTLRCSPKSGHDTVSWYQQALGQGPQFIFQYYEEEERQRGNFPDRFSGHQFPNYSSELNVNALLLGDSALYLCASSRRDYPRDEQFFGPGTRLTVL.